These T cell receptor beta chains were read from a single sample in a study of T cells of healthy individuals. One entry per CDR3 protein results from TCRdb running MiXCR on the 5' RACE reads. The table has approximately 50,000 distinct CDR3 sequences, over 12% seen once. Every receptor here comes from a human donor in good health. Each CDR3 is given with its conserved first and last residue. Fields, in order: D gene, V gene, J gene, clone size, CDR3 DNA, CDR3 protein. The D gene is left open where the match is weak. The size field is filled for only some rows; it gives once, few, many or a size class.

>TRBD1|TRBV11-2|TRBJ1-4|NA
TGTGCCAGCAGCTTACCCGGACAGGGGGGCGAAAAACTGTTTTTT
CASSLPGQGGEKLFF
>TRBD1|TRBV20-1|TRBJ1-2|NA
TGCAGTGCTGACGTAAGACAGGGGCTGGAAGGCTACACCTTC
CSADVRQGLEGYTF
>TRBD2|TRBV5-1|TRBJ2-3|NA
TGCGCCAGCAGCTGGGCTGTCGGGGGGGGCGCCCCAGATACGCAGTATTTT
CASSWAVGGGAPDTQYF
>TRBD1|TRBV20-1|TRBJ2-7|many
TGCAGTGCTAGAGATACCAGGACAGGGGGCCGAGAGCAGTACTTC
CSARDTRTGGREQYF
>NA|TRBV15|TRBJ2-7|few
TGTGCCACCAGCCCAAACCCACGGACAACCAATGTACCCTACGAGCAGTACTTC
CATSPNPRTTNVPYEQYF
>NA|TRBV7-6|TRBJ2-3|NA
TGTGCCAGCAGCTTAGCGGGGGAGAGGACAGATACGCAGTATTTT
CASSLAGERTDTQYF
>NA|TRBV24-1|TRBJ2-1|NA
TGTGCCACCAGCCGCCCAGGGAACAATGAGCAGTTCTTC
CATSRPGNNEQFF
>NA|TRBV7-8|TRBJ2-1|NA
TGTGCCAGCAGCTCCCTGGGACACCCCTACAATGAGCAGTTCTTC
CASSSLGHPYNEQFF
>NA|TRBV20-1|TRBJ2-4|many
TGCAGTGCCAATGACCGGGGTAAAAACATTCAGTACTTC
CSANDRGKNIQYF
>NA|TRBV24-1|TRBJ2-7|many
TGTGCCACCAGTGATCCTAACAGGGCTTACGAGCAGTACTTC
CATSDPNRAYEQYF
>TRBD1|TRBV7-2|TRBJ1-2|many
TGTGCCAGCAGCTTGGGACAGGGAGGTGGCTACACCTTC
CASSLGQGGGYTF
>TRBD1|TRBV7-2|TRBJ2-1|few
TGTGCCAGCAGCTTAGAAGGACAGGGGACTGGTGAGCAGTTCTTC
CASSLEGQGTGEQFF
>TRBD1|TRBV20-1|TRBJ2-2|NA
TGCAGTGCTCCCGGACAGGGGAGGAACACCGGGGAGCTGTTTTTT
CSAPGQGRNTGELFF
>NA|TRBV4-3|TRBJ2-1|many
TGCGCCAGCAGCCAAGATAGCACTTTAGCCCACAATGAGCAGTTCTTC
CASSQDSTLAHNEQFF
>TRBD2|TRBV13|TRBJ2-3|NA
TGTGCCAGCAGCCCCGCCGGGGGGGCGGCTGCAGATACGCAGTATTTT
CASSPAGGAAADTQYF
>TRBD2|TRBV9|TRBJ2-6|NA
TGTGCCAGCAGCGTAGCTACGGGGGGGATTCTGGGGGCCAACGTCCTGACTTTC
CASSVATGGILGANVLTF
>NA|TRBV19|TRBJ2-7|NA
TGTGCCAGTAGCCGCGACAGGCAAAGCTCCTACGAGCAGTACTTC
CASSRDRQSSYEQYF
>NA|TRBV2|TRBJ2-6|many
TGTGCCAGCAGTGCTGGGTATACTGGGGCCAACGTCCTGACTTTC
CASSAGYTGANVLTF
>NA|TRBV5-4|TRBJ2-7|many
TGTGCCAGCAGCTCCTTAGCGGCCCCCCTCGAGCAGTACTTC
CASSSLAAPLEQYF
>NA|TRBV2|TRBJ1-6|many
TGTGCCAGCAGTGAAGACCGGAATTCACCCCTCCACTTT
CASSEDRNSPLHF